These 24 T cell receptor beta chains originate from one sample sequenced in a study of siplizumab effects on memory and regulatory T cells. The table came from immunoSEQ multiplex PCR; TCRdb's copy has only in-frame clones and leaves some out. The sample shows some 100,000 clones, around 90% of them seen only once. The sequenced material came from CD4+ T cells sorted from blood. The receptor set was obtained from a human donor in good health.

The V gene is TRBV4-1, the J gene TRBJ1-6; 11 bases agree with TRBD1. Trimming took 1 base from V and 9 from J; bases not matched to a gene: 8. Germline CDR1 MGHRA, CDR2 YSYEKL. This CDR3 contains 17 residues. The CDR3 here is CASSQVLAGTGGSPLHF. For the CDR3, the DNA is TGCGCCAGCAGCCAAGTGTTGGCAGGGACAGGGGGTTCACCCCTCCACTTT.

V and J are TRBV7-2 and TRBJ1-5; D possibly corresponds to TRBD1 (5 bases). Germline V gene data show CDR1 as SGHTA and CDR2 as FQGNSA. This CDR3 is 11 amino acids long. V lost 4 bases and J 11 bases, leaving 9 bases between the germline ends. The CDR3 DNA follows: TGTGCCAGCAGCTCAACAGGCGCCCAGCATTTT. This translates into CASSSTGAQHF. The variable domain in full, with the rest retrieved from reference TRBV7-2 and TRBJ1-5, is GAGVSQSPSNKVTEKGKDVELRCDPISGHTALYWYRQSLGQGLEFLIYFQGNSAPDKSGLPSDRFSAERTGGSVSTLTIQRTQQEDSAVYLCASSSTGAQHFGDGTRLSIL.

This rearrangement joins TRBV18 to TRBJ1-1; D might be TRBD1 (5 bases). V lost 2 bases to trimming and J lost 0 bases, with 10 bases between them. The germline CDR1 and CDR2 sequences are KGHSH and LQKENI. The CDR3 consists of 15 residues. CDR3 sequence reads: CASSPAGAVNTEAFF. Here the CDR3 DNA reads TGTGCCAGCTCACCAGCTGGGGCCGTGAACACTGAAGCTTTCTTT.

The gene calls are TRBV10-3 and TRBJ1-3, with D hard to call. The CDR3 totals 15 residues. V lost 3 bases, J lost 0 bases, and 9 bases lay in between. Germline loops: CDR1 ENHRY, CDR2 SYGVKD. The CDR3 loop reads CAISDQYNSGNTIYF. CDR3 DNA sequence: TGTGCCATCAGTGACCAATACAACTCTGGAAACACCATATATTTT.

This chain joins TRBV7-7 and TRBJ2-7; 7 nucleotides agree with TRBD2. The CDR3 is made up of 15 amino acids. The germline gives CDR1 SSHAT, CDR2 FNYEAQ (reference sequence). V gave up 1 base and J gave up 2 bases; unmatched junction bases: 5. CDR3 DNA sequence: TGTGCCAGCAGCTTAGATCGGGGAGGGGCCTACGAGCAGTACTTC. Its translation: CASSLDRGGAYEQYF.

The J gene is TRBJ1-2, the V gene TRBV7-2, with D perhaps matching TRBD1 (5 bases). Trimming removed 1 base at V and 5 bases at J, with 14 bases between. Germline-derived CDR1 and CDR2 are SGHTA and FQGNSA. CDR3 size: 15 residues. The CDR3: CASSLDWFGGYGYTF. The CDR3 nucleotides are TGTGCCAGCAGCTTAGACTGGTTCGGGGGTTATGGCTACACCTTC.

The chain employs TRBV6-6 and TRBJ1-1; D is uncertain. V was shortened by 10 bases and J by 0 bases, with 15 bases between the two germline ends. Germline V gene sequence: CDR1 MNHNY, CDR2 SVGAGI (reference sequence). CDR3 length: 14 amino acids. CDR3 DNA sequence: TGTGCCACCCGGCGTCAGGAGATGAACACTGAAGCTTTCTTT. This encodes CATRRQEMNTEAFF.

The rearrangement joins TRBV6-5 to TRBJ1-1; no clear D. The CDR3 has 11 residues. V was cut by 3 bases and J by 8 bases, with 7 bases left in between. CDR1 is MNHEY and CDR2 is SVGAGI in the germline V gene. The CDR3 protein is CASSYQDEAFF. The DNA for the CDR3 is TGTGCCAGCAGTTATCAAGACGAAGCTTTCTTT.

CDR3 sequence (DNA): TGCGCCAGCAGACCGGGGGAGGTCAATCAGCCCCAGCATTTT. This gives the protein CASRPGEVNQPQHF. V gene TRBV5-1 combines with J gene TRBJ1-5; TRBD1 might be the D (5 bases). Germline V lookup: CDR1 SGHRS, CDR2 YFSETQ. V was pared by 5 bases and J by 3 bases, with 12 bases between. CDR3 length: 14 amino acids.

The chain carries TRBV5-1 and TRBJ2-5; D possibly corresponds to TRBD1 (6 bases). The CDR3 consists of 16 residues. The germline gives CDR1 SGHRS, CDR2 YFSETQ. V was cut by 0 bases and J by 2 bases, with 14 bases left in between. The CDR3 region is CASSLDGRGGQETQYF. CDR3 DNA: TGCGCCAGCAGCTTGGATGGCAGGGGTGGACAAGAGACCCAGTACTTC.

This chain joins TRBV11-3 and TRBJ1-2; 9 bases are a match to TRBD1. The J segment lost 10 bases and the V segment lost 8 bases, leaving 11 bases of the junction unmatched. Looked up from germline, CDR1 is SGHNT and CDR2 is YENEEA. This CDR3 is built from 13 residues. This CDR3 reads CASSRDRAIDYTF. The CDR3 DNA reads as TGTGCCAGCTCCCGGGACAGGGCCATCGACTACACCTTC.

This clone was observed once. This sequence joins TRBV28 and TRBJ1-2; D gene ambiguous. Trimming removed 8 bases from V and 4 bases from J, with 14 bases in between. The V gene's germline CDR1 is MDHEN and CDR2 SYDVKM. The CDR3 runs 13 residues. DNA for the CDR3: TGTGCCAGCGGAGGACGAACCTCCTATGGCTACACCTTC. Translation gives CASGGRTSYGYTF.

For the CDR3, the DNA is TGTGCCAGCAGCCAAGACCCGGGACTCTACTATGGCTACACCTTC. The encoded protein is CASSQDPGLYYGYTF. The chain carries TRBV14 and TRBJ1-2; D perhaps matches TRBD1 (5 bases). CDR1 and CDR2 from the germline V gene are SGHDN and FVKESK. The CDR3 runs to 15 residues. V was clipped by 0 bases and J by 3 bases, with 11 bases between them.

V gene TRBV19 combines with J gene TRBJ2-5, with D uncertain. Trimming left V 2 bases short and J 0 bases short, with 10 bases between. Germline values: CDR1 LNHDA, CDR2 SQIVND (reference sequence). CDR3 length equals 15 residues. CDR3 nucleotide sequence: TGTGCCAGTAGTATATATTTAGTAAACCAAGAGACCCAGTACTTC. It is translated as CASSIYLVNQETQYF.

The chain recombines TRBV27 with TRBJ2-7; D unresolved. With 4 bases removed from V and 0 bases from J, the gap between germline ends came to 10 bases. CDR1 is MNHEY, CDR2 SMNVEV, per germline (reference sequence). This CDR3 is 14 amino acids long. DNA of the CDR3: TGTGCCAGCAGTTATCGCGCCAACTCCTACGAGCAGTACTTC. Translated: CASSYRANSYEQYF.

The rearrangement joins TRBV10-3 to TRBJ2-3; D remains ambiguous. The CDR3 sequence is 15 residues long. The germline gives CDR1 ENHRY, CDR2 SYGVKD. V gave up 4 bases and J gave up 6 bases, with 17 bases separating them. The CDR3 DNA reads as TGTGCCATCAGTGCGACGGAGATCAGTTCTGATACGCAGTATTTT. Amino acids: CAISATEISSDTQYF.

CDR3 sequence: CASSNGQGVTYEQYF. The CDR3 DNA is TGTGCCAGTAGTAATGGACAGGGGGTGACCTACGAGCAGTACTTC. The J gene is TRBJ2-7, the V gene TRBV19; 10 bases match TRBD1. There are 15 residues in the CDR3. Germline values: CDR1 LNHDA, CDR2 SQIVND (reference sequence). V lost 4 bases, J lost 2 bases, and 5 bases stayed unmatched.

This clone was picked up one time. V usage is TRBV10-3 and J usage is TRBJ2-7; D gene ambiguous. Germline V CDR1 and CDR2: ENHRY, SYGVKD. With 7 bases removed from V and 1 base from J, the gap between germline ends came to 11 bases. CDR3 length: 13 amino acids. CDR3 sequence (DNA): TGTGCCATCACCTCTGGTCTTTCCTACGAGCAGTACTTC. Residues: CAITSGLSYEQYF.

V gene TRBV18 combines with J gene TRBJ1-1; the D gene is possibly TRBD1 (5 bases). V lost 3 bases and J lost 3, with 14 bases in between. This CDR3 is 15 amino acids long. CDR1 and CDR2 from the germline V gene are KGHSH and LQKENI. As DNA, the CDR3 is TGTGCCAGCTCACCGGGACGAGGCGAGGACACTGAAGCTTTCTTT. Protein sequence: CASSPGRGEDTEAFF.

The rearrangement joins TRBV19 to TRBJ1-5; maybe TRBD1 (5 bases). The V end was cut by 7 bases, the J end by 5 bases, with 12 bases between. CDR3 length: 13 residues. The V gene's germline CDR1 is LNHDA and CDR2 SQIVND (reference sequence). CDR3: CASKGGAYQPQHF. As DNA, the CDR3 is TGTGCCAGTAAGGGAGGGGCTTATCAGCCCCAGCATTTT. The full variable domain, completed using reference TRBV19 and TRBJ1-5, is DGGITQSPKYLFRKEGQNVTLSCEQNLNHDAMYWYRQDPGQGLRLIYYSQIVNDFQKGDIAEGYSVSREKKESFPLTVTSAQKNPTAFYLCASKGGAYQPQHFGDGTRLSIL.

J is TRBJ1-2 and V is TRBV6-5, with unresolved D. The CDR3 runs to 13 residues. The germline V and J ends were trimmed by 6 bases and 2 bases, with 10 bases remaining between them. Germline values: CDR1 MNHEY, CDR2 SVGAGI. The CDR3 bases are TGTGCCAGCAGCGCCCGGGGAAACTATGGCTACACCTTC. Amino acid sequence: CASSARGNYGYTF.

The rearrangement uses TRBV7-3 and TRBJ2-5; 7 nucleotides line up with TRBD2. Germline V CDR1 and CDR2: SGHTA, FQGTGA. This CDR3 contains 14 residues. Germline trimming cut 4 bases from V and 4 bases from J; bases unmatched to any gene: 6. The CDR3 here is CASSSSGVGETQYF. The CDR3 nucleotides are TGTGCCAGCAGCTCGAGCGGGGTGGGAGAGACCCAGTACTTC. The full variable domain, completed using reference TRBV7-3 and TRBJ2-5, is GAGVSQTPSNKVTEKGKYVELRCDPISGHTALYWYRQSLGQGPEFLIYFQGTGAADDSGLPNDRFFAVRPEGSVSTLKIQRTERGDSAVYLCASSSSGVGETQYFGPGTRLLVL.

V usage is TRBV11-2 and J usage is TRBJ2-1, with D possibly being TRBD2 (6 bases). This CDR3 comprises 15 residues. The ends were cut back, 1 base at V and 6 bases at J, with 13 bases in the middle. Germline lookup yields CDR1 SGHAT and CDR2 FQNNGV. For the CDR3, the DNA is TGTGCCAGCAGCTTAGTAGGCGGGGTCGGCAATGAGCAGTTCTTC. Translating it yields CASSLVGGVGNEQFF. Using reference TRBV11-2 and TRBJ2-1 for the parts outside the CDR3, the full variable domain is EAGVAQSPRYKIIEKRQSVAFWCNPISGHATLYWYQQILGQGPKLLIQFQNNGVVDDSQLPKDRFSAERLKGVDSTLKIQPAKLEDSAVYLCASSLVGGVGNEQFFGPGTRLTVL.

The DNA of the CDR3 is TGTGCCAGCAGCTTAGAGGGACAGTTTAATGAAAAACTGTTTTTT. Translating it yields CASSLEGQFNEKLFF. The rearrangement uses TRBV7-2 and TRBJ1-4; 7 nucleotides agree with TRBD1. CDR3 size: 15 residues. CDR1 and CDR2 (germline): SGHTA, FQGNSA. V was clipped by 1 base and J by 4 bases; unmatched bases: 3.